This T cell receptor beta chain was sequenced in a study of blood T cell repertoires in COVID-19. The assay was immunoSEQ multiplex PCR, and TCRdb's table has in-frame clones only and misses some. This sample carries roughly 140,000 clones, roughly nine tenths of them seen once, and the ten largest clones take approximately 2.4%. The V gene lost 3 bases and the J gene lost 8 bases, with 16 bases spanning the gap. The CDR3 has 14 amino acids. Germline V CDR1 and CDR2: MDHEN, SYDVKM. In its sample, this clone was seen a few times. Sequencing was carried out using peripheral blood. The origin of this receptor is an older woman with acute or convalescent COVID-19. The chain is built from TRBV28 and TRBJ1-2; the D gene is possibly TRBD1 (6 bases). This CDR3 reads CASSFGLTGLGYTF. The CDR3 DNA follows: TGTGCCAGCAGTTTTGGTCTAACAGGGTTAGGCTACACCTTC.